The entry that follows covers one T cell receptor beta chain sequence. TCRdb independently ran MiXCR on the RT-PCR reads; one entry per CDR3 protein. This sample has about 570,000 distinct CDR3 sequences, with approximately 10% found just once. The data stem from a study of response to subunit inactivated influenza vaccine. The germline V and J ends were trimmed by 0 bases and 0 bases, with 17 bases remaining between them. Germline CDR1 and CDR2: SGDLS and YYNGEE. The CDR3 runs 18 residues. This sample was shared with a second study, whose subject was T cells expressing NK-cell markers. That source adds: Generation of TCR beta cDNA was performed by 5'RACE template switching incorporating UMIs. Within the sequenced cohort of eight donors, seven exhibited HCMV seropositivity and one was seronegative.

The rearrangement links TRBV9 to TRBJ2-3; weak D call: TRBD2 (6 bases). Sequences were derived from PBMCs from blood, sampled on the day of vaccination. The receptor was isolated from a middle-aged man who received an inactivated influenza vaccine. As DNA, the CDR3 is TGTGCCAGCAGCGTAGGCCCCCTACGGGGGTCTAGCACAGATACGCAGTATTTT. This encodes CASSVGPLRGSSTDTQYF.